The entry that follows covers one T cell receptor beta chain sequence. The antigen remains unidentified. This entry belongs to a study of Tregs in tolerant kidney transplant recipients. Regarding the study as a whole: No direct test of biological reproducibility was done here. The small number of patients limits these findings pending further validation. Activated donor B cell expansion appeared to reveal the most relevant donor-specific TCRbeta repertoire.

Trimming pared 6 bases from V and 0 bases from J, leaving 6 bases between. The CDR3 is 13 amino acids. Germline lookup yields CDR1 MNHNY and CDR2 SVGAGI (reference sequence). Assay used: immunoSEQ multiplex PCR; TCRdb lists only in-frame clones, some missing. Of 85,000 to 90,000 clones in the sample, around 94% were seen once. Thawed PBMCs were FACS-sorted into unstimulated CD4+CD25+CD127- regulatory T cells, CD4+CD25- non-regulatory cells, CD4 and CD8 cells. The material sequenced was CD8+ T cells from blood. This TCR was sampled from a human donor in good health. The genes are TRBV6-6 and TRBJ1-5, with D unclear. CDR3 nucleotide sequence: TGTGCCAGCAGGGGTAATAGCAATCAGCCCCAGCATTTT. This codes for CASRGNSNQPQHF.